The text below deals with one T cell receptor (beta chain). The table lists this clone with many counts. Which antigen it targets is not known. Base qualities are not provided; no much larger clone lies one nucleotide away. The sample belongs to a study of blood T cell repertoires in COVID-19 (dated by TCRdb to the early 2020s). Regarding the study in general: Samples covering the acute and convalescent phases of COVID-19 were provided by collaborators in the United States, Italy and Spain. The prospective study material was composed of cDNA or gDNA derived from T cells, B-cell-depleted T cells, or PBMCs. The repertoires were released in a freely available public database meant as a resource for research on the immune response to SARS-CoV-2. Subjects who had been exposed to COVID-19, were actively infected with it, or had recovered from it provided the deeply sampled blood TCRbeta repertoires that made up the dataset. Where HLA class I and class II types were available, the types were taken from metadata supplied by the sample provider, not from assay-based typing. A de-identified subject ID, COVID-19 status, age in years and sex were almost always included in the sample metadata. Samples were obtained from the ongoing ImmuneRACE study (first 160 participants) and from roughly 1,300 subjects provided by 6 global collaborators. Study-wide conclusions, independent of this receptor: The amount of clinical and demographic metadata varied by source and participant and was provided uncurated.

The CDR3 sequence holds 16 residues, the cysteine and phenylalanine included. Solely the CDR3 DNA is kept, with 48 bases framed from the first base. Reading the germline V gene (reference sequence) gives CDR1 LNHDA and CDR2 SQIVND. Trimmed from V: 4 bases; trimmed from J: 0 bases; junction bases lacking a gene match: 3. Collaborating institutions collected whole blood in K2EDTA tubes following their own protocols. Collaborator samples were shipped for TCRbeta analysis as frozen whole blood, isolated PBMCs, or DNA extracted from either sample type. TCRbeta CDR3 regions were amplified from genomic DNA using the immunoSEQ Assay, a bias-controlled multiplex PCR. Concerning the study's data processing: The number of nucleated cells in each sample was estimated from the amplification of reference gene primers within the assay. To quantify the absolute abundance of each unique TCRbeta CDR3 rearrangement, sequence reads were collapsed and filtered. For each sample, productive Simpson clonality was calculated as the square root of Simpson's diversity index over productive rearrangements. TCRdb retrieved this table from immuneACCESS and kept in-frame rearrangements only. Not all clones are present; in checked studies, unresolved V genes account for under half, and no reason is known for the remainder. The V and J calls and clone size come from that table; D and trimming were worked out from the DNA. This sample lists some 150,000 clones; approximately 82% were detected once. The top ten clonotypes cover around 7.2% of the sample.

Sequenced input: peripheral blood. In this chain, TRBV19 is recombined with TRBJ2-6, and 7 junction bases match TRBD1. The sequence was obtained from a woman in her forties or fifties in a cohort sampled during active or convalescent COVID-19. The base sequence is TGTGCCAGTAGTAAAACAGGGGCCTCTGGGGCCAACGTCCTGACTTTC. Its protein reads: CASSKTGASGANVLTF.